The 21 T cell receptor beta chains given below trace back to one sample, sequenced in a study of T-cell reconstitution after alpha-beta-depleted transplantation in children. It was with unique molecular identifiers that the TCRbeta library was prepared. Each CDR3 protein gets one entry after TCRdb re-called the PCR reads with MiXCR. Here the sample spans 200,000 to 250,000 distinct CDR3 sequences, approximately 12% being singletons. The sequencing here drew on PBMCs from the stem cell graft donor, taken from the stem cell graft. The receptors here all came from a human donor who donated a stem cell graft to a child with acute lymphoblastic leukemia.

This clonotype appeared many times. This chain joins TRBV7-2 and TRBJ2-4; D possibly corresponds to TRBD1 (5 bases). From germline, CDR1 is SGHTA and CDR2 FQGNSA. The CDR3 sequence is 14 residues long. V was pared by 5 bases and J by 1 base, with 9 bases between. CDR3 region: CASSGARAKNIQYF. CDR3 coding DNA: TGTGCCAGCAGCGGGGCGCGGGCCAAAAACATTCAGTACTTC.

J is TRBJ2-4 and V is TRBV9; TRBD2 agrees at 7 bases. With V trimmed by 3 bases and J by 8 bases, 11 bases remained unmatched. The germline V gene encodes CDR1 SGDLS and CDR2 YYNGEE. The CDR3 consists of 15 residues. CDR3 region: CASSASGGRGDIQYF. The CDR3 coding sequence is TGTGCCAGCAGCGCCTCCGGGGGACGGGGGGACATTCAGTACTTC.

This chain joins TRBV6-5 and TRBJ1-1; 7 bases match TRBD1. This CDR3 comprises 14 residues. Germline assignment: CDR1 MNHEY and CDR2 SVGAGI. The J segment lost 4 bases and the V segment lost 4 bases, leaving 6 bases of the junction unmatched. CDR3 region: CASSLTGQGTEAFF. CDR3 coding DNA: TGTGCCAGCAGTTTGACAGGGCAGGGCACTGAAGCTTTCTTT.

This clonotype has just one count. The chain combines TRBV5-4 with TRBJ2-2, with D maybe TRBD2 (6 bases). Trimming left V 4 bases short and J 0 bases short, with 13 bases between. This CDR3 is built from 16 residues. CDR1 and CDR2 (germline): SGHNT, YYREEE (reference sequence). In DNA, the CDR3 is TGTGCCAGCAGCCCCAGCCGGGGGTCGAACACCGGGGAGCTGTTTTTT. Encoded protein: CASSPSRGSNTGELFF.

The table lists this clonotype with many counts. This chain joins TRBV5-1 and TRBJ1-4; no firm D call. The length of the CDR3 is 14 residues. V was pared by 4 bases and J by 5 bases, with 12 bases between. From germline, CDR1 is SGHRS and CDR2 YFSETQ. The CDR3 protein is CASSRTAANEKLFF. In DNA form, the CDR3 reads TGCGCCAGCAGCCGGACGGCCGCGAATGAAAAACTGTTTTTT.

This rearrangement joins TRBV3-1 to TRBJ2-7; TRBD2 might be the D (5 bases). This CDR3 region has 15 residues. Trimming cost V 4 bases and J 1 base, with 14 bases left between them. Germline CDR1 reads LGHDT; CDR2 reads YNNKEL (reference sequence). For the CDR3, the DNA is TGTGCCAGCAGCCCTATGAGGACTCGTTCCTACGAGCAGTACTTC. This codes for CASSPMRTRSYEQYF.

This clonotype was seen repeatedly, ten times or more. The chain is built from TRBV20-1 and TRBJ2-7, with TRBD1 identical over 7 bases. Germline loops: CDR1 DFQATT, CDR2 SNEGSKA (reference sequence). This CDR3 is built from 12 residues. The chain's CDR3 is CSSGTVSYEQYF. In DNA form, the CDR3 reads TGCAGCTCCGGGACAGTCTCCTACGAGCAGTACTTC.

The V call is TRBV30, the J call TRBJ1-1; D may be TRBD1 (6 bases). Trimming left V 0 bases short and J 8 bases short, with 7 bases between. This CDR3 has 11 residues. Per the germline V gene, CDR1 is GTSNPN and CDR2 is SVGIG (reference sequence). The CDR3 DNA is TGTGCCTGGAGTGTAGACAGGGAAGCTTTCTTT. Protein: CAWSVDREAFF.

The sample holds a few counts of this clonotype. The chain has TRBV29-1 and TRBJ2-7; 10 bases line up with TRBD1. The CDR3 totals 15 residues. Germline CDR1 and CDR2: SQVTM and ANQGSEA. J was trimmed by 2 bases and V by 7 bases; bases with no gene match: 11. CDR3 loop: CSAQNRDRGPYEQYF. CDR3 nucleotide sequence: TGCAGCGCCCAGAACCGGGACAGGGGTCCCTACGAGCAGTACTTC.

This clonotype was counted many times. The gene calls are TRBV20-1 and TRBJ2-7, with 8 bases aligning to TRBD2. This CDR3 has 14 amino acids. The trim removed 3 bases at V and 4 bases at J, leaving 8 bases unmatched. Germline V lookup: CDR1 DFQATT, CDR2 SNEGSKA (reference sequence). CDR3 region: CSASGLAGRYEQYF. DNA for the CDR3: TGCAGTGCTAGTGGTCTAGCGGGTCGTTACGAGCAGTACTTC.

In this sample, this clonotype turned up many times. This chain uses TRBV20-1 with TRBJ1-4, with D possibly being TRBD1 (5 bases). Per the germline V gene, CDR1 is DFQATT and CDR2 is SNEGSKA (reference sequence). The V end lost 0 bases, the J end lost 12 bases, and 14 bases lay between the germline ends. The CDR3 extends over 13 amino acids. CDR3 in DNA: TGCAGTGCTAGAGACGGGACCGCCGTTGAACTGTTTTTT. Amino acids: CSARDGTAVELFF.

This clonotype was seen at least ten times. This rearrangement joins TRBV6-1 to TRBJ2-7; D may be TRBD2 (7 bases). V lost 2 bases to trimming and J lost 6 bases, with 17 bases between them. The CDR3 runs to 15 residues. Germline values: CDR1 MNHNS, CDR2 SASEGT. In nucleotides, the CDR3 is TGTGCCAGCAGTGAAATGGAGGGGGGGGTAAGCGAGCAGTACTTC. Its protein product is CASSEMEGGVSEQYF.

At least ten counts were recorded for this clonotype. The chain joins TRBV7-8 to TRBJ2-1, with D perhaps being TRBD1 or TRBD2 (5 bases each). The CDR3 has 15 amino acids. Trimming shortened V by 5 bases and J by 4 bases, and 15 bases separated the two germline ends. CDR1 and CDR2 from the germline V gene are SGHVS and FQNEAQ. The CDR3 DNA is TGTGCCAGCAGCCTATCTGGGACGACGTACAATGAGCAGTTCTTC. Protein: CASSLSGTTYNEQFF.

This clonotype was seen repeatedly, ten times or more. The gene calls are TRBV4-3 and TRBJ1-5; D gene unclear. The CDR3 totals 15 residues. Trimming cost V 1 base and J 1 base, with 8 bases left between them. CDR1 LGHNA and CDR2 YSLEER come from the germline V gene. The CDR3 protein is CASSQVFRSNQPQHF. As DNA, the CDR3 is TGCGCCAGCAGCCAAGTATTCAGGAGCAATCAGCCCCAGCATTTT.

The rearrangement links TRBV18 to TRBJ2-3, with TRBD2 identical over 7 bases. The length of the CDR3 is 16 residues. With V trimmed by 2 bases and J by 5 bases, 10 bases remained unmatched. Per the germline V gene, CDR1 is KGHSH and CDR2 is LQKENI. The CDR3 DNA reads TGTGCCAGCTCACCAAGTCTAGTCGGGGGGAAAGATACGCAGTATTTT. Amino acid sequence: CASSPSLVGGKDTQYF.

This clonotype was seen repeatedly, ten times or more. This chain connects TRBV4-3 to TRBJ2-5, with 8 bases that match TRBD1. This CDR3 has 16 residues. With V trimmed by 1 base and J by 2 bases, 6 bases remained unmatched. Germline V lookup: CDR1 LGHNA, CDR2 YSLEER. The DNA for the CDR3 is TGCGCCAGCAGCCAAGCTTGGACAGGGCATCAAGAGACCCAGTACTTC. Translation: CASSQAWTGHQETQYF.

The CDR3 bases are TGTGCCAGCAGTCTGGACCGAAGGCGCCTAAACACCGGGGAGCTGTTTTTT. This gives the protein CASSLDRRRLNTGELFF. The chain joins TRBV5-8 to TRBJ2-2; D call uncertain. The CDR3 runs to 17 residues. From germline, CDR1 is SGHTS and CDR2 YDEGEE. The germline V and J ends were trimmed by 5 bases and 2 bases, with 19 bases remaining between them. The full variable domain, its missing parts supplied by reference TRBV5-8 and TRBJ2-2, is EAGVTQSPTHLIKTRGQQATLRCSPISGHTSVYWYQQALGLGLQFLLWYDEGEERNRGNFPPRFSGRQFPNYSSELNVNALELEDSALYLCASSLDRRRLNTGELFFGEGSRLTVL.

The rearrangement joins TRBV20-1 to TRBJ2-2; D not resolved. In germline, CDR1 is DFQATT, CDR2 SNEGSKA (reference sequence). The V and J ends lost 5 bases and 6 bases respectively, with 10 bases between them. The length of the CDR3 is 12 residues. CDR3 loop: CSAPHMSGELFF. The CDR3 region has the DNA TGCAGTGCTCCTCATATGTCCGGGGAGCTGTTTTTT.

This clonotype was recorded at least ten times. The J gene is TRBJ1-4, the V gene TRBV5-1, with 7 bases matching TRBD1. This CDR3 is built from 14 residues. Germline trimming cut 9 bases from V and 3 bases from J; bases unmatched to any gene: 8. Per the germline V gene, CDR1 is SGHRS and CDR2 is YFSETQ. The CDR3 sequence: CATARQGPNEKLFF. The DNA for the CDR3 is TGCGCCACGGCTCGACAGGGTCCTAATGAAAAACTGTTTTTT.

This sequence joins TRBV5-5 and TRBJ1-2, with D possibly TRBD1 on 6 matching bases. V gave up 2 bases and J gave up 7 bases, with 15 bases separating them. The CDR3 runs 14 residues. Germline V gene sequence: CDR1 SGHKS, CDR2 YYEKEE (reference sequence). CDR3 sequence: CASSFQTRGGGYTF. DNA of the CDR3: TGTGCCAGCAGCTTCCAGACCAGGGGCGGTGGCTACACCTTC. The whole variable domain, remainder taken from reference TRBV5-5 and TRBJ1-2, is DAGVTQSPTHLIKTRGQQVTLRCSPISGHKSVSWYQQVLGQGPQFIFQYYEKEERGRGNFPDRFSARQFPNYSSELNVNALLLGDSALYLCASSFQTRGGGYTFGSGTRLTVV.

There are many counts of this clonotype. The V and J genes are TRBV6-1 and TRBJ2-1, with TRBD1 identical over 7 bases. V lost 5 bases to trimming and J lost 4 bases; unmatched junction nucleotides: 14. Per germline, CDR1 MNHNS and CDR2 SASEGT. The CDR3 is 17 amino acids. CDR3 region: CASSPTPPGQLYNEQFF. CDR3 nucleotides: TGTGCCAGCAGTCCTACCCCGCCGGGACAGCTATACAATGAGCAGTTCTTC.